This paragraph covers one T cell receptor beta chain sequence. Antigen: not known. The protocol was immunoSEQ multiplex PCR, while the TCRdb copy is restricted to in-frame clones and leaves out a portion. The table includes some 25,000 clones, around 93% detected once. The data were taken from a study of T cells in localized non-small cell lung cancer. Study outcomes and limitations: Uninvolved adjacent lung showed peak T cell clonality, exceeding tumor. Adjacent lung exhibited a median of about 50 among the 100 most abundant tumor clones.

The CDR3 spans 16 residues. CDR1 SGHRS and CDR2 YFSETQ come from the germline V gene. The V gene lost 3 bases and the J gene lost 0 bases, with 13 bases spanning the gap. J is TRBJ2-1 and V is TRBV5-1, with D tentatively TRBD2 (5 bases). The TCR sequence derives from a female donor at least 60 years old with stage II squamous cell lung carcinoma. The sequenced sample was peripheral blood, obtained before any cancer treatment. DNA for the CDR3: TGCGCCAGCAGCTCCGCGGGTTCGGGCTCCTACAATGAGCAGTTCTTC. This codes for CASSSAGSGSYNEQFF.